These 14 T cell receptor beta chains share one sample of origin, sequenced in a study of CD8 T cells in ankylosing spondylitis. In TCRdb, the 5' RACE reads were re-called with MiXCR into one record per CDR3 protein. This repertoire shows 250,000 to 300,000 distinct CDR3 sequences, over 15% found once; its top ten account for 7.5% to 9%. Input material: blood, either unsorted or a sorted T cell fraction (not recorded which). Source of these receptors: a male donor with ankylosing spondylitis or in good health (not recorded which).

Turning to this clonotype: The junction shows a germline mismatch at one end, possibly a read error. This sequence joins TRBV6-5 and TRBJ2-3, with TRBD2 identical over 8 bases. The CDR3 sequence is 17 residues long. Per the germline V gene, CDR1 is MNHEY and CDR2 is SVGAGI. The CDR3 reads CARSYGGGSRSTDTQYF. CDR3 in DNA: TGTGCCCGCAGTTACGGCGGGGGGTCCCGGTCGACGGATACGCAGTATTTT.

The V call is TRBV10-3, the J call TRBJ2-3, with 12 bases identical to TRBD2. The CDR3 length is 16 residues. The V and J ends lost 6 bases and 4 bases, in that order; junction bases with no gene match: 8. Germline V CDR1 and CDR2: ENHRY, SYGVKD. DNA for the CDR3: TGTGCCATCAGCCCGACTAGCGGGAGAACCGCAGATACGCAGTATTTT. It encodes CAISPTSGRTADTQYF.

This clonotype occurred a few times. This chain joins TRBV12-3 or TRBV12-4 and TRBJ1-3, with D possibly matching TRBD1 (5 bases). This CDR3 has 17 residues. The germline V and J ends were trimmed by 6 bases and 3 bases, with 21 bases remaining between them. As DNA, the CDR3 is TGTGCCAGCAGCCCTTCGGGAGGCAGGGTCCTTGGAAACACCATATATTTT. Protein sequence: CASSPSGGRVLGNTIYF.

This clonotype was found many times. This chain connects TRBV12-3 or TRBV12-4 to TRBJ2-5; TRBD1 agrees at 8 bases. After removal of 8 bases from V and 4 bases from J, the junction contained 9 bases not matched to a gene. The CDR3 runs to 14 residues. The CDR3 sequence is CASSQGARRETQYF. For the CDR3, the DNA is TGTGCCAGCTCCCAGGGGGCTAGACGAGAGACCCAGTACTTC.

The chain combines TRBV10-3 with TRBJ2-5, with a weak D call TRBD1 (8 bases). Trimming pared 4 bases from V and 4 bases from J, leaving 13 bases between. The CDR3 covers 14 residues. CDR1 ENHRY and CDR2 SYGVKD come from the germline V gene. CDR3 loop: CAISVTGEGETQYF. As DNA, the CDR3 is TGTGCCATCAGTGTGACAGGGGAGGGAGAGACCCAGTACTTC.

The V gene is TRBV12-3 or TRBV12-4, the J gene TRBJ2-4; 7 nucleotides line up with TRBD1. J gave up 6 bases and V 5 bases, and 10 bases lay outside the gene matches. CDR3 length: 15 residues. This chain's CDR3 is CASSLVRDSPNIQYF. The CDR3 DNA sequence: TGTGCCAGCAGTCTAGTCCGGGACAGCCCAAACATTCAGTACTTC.

The CDR3 region has the DNA TGTGCCAGCAGCCAAGACAGACATTACACCGGGGAGCTGTTTTTT. Translating it yields CASSQDRHYTGELFF. This rearrangement joins TRBV3-1 to TRBJ2-2; no firm D call. V shed 0 bases and J shed 3 bases, with 8 bases lying between them. This CDR3 has 15 residues. The germline V gene has CDR1 LGHDT and CDR2 YNNKEL (reference sequence).

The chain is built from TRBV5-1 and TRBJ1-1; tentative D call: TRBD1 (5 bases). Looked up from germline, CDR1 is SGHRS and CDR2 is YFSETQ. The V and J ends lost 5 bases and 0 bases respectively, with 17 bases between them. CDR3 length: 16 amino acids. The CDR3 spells CASSRDGAGMNTEAFF. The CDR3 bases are TGCGCCAGCAGTCGGGACGGCGCCGGGATGAACACTGAAGCTTTCTTT. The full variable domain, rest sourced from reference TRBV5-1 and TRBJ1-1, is KAGVTQTPRYLIKTRGQQVTLSCSPISGHRSVSWYQQTPGQGLQFLFEYFSETQRNKGNFPGRFSGRQFSNSRSEMNVSTLELGDSALYLCASSRDGAGMNTEAFFGQGTRLTVV.

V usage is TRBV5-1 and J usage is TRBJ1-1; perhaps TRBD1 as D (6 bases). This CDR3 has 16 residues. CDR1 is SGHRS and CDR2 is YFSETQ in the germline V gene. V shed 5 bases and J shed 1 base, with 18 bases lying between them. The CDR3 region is CASRQTGLGQNTEAFF. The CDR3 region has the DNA TGCGCCAGCAGACAAACAGGTTTGGGACAGAACACTGAAGCTTTCTTT.

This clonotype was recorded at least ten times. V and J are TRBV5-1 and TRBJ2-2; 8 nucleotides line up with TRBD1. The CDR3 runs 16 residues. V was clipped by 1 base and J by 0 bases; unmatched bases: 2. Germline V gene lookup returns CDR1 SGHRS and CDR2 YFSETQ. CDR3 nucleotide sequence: TGCGCCAGCAGCTTGCAGGGGGCGGCGAACACCGGGGAGCTGTTTTTT. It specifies CASSLQGAANTGELFF.

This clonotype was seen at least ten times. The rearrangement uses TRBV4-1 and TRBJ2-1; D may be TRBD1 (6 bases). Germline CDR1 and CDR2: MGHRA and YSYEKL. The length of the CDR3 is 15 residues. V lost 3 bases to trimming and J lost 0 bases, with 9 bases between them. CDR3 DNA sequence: TGCGCCAGCAGCCAGACAGGTAGCTCCTACAATGAGCAGTTCTTC. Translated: CASSQTGSSYNEQFF.

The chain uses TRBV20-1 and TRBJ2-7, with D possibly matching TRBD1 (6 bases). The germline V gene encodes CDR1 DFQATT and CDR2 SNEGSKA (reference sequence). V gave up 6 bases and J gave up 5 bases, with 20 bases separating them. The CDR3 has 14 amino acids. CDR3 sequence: CSARKPQGPNEQYV. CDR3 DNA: TGCAGTGCCCGTAAGCCACAGGGTCCAAACGAGCAGTACGTC.

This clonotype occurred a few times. This CDR3 is CASSVEVDSKLFF. CDR3 nucleotide sequence: TGTGCCAGCAGCGTAGAAGTGGACTCAAAACTGTTTTTT. This chain links TRBV9 with TRBJ1-4; D is undetermined. CDR1 is SGDLS, CDR2 YYNGEE, per germline. Deletions cut 0 bases from V and 10 bases from J, with 10 bases between. CDR3 size: 13 residues.

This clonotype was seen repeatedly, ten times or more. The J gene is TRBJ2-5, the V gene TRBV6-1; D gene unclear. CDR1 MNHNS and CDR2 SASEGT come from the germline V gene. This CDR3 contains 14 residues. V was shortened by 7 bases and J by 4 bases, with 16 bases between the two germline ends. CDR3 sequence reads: CASNIQARPETQYF. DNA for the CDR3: TGTGCCAGCAACATCCAGGCCCGACCAGAGACCCAGTACTTC.